This paragraph reports one T cell receptor beta chain. Reanalyzing the 5' RACE reads, TCRdb keeps one entry per CDR3 protein, without DNA. The data show about 330,000 distinct CDR3 sequences, and the top ten clones hold under 2.5%. Germline V CDR1 and CDR2: MNHEY, SVGEGT. The CDR3 length is 12 residues. This sample is part of a study of monozygotic twins with inflammatory bowel disease. Sequenced material: blood. This clonotype originated in a human donor with ulcerative colitis or Crohn's disease, or a healthy co-twin of an affected twin (not recorded which). The chain is built from TRBV6-2 or TRBV6-3 and TRBJ1-5. The CDR3: CASKTRNQPQHF.